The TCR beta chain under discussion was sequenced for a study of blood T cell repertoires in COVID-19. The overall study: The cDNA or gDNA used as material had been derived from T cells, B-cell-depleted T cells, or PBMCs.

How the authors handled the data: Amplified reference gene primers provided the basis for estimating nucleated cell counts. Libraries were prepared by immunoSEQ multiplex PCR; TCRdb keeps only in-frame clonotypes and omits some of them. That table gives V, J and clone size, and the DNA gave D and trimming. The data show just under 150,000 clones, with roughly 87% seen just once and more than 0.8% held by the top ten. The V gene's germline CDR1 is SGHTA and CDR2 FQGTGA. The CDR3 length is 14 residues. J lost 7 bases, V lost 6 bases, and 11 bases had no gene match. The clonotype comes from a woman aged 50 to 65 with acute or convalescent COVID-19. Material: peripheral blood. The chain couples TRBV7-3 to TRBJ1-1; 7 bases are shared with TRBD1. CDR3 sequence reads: CASSLIHRDSEAFF. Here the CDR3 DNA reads TGTGCCAGCAGTCTAATACACCGGGACAGTGAAGCTTTCTTT.